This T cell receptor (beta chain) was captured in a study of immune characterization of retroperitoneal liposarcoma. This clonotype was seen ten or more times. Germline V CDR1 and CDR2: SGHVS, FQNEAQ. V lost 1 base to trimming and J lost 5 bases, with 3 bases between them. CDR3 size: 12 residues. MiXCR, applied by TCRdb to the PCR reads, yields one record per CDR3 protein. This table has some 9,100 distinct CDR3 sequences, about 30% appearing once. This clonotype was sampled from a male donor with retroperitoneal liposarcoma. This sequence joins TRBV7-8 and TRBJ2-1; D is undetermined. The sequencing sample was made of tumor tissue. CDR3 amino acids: CASSLGDNEQFF. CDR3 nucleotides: TGTGCCAGCAGCTTAGGGGACAATGAGCAGTTCTTC.